The next 30 T cell receptor beta chains were all read from a single sample in a study of molecular identifiers for immune sequencing clone quantification. TCRdb passed the PCR reads through MiXCR, listing each CDR3 protein once. The repertoire consists of a few hundred thousand distinct CDR3 sequences, with about a fifth occurring once and the leading ten covering about 0.8%. Specimen: naive CD8+ T cells from blood, with Jurkat cell RNA spiked in. The sample's subset: FACS-sorted CD8+CD4-CCR7+CD45RA+ naive T cells. Receptor source: a human donor in good health. Some libraries in this study had Jurkat cell RNA spiked in.

Regarding this clonotype: At one of its ends the junction is not consistent with the germline gene, which may arise from a read error. The chain recombines TRBV28 with TRBJ1-5; D is undetermined. This CDR3 is built from 16 residues. Germline CDR1 reads MDHEN; CDR2 reads SYDVKM. The CDR3 reads CAGSGPGSFGNQPQHF. CDR3 DNA: TGTGCCGGCAGCGGACCTGGGAGTTTCGGCAATCAGCCCCAGCATTTT.

CDR3 protein: CASSYSSGQYNSPLHF. CDR3 DNA sequence: TGTGCCAGCAGTTACTCCTCGGGACAGTATAATTCACCCCTCCACTTT. The chain employs TRBV6-5 and TRBJ1-6; 7 bases agree with TRBD1. This CDR3 region has 16 residues. After removal of 0 bases from V and 4 bases from J, the junction contained 3 bases not matched to a gene. In germline, CDR1 is MNHEY, CDR2 SVGAGI.

Concerning this clonotype itself: Possible read error: a much larger clone is one base away. CDR3 loop: CASRFGVPDTQYF. The CDR3 DNA sequence: TGTGCCAGCAGATTTGGAGTGCCAGATACGCAGTATTTT. The chain uses TRBV6-2 or TRBV6-3 and TRBJ2-3; D uncertain. Trimming stripped 6 bases from V and 4 bases from J, with 11 bases between. This CDR3 is 13 amino acids long. Looked up from germline, CDR1 is MNHEY and CDR2 is SVGEGT.

V gene TRBV28 combines with J gene TRBJ1-5; 7 nucleotides align to TRBD1. J lost 5 bases, V lost 6 bases, and 7 bases had no gene match. The germline V gene encodes CDR1 MDHEN and CDR2 SYDVKM. This CDR3 region has 14 residues. The CDR3 protein is CASRRQGPDQPQHF. The CDR3 region has the DNA TGTGCCAGCAGACGACAGGGCCCGGATCAGCCCCAGCATTTT.

This clonotype was seen at least ten times. The gene calls are TRBV7-3 and TRBJ2-6; D could derive from TRBD1 or TRBD2 (5 bases each). Deletions cut 2 bases from V and 2 bases from J, with 7 bases between. The CDR3 runs 15 residues. CDR1 is SGHTA, CDR2 FQGTGA, per germline. The CDR3 loop is CASSLLGAGANVLTF. CDR3 nucleotides: TGTGCCAGCAGCTTATTGGGGGCTGGGGCCAACGTCCTGACTTTC.

Comment on this clonotype: No conserved phenylalanine or tryptophan is present at the end of the CDR3, so a read error is the likely explanation. The chain joins TRBV20-1 to TRBJ2-2, with TRBD2 as a possible D gene (5 bases). Deletions cut 5 bases from V and 5 bases from J, with 12 bases between. Germline loops: CDR1 DFQATT, CDR2 SNEGSKA (reference sequence). The CDR3 is 13 amino acids. This CDR3 is CSAALQRTGELFL. The CDR3 nucleotides are TGCAGTGCTGCCCTTCAGCGGACCGGGGAGCTGTTTCTT.

In the case of this clonotype: Since a much larger clone is just one base distant, this may be a read error. The chain recombines TRBV6-2 or TRBV6-3 with TRBJ2-5; TRBD2 matches at 8 bases. This CDR3 is 13 amino acids long. Germline CDR1 is MNHEY and CDR2 is SVGEGT. V shed 6 bases, J shed 4 bases, and the junction held 4 bases outside the gene matches. The CDR3 spells CASRLAEGETQYF. CDR3 DNA sequence: TGTGCCAGCAGACTAGCGGAGGGAGAGACCCAGTACTTC.

In this sample, this clonotype turned up a few times. The chain combines TRBV5-6 with TRBJ2-2, with D hard to call. Trimming removed 1 base at V and 9 bases at J, with 7 bases between. The V gene's germline CDR1 is SGHDT and CDR2 YYEEEE. The CDR3 loop spans 12 amino acids. The CDR3, as DNA: TGTGCCAGCAGCTTGAGTACTAGGGAGCTGTTTTTT. This gives the protein CASSLSTRELFF.

This clonotype has at least ten counts. The rearrangement uses TRBV28 and TRBJ1-1, with TRBD1 matching over 9 bases. Germline V lookup: CDR1 MDHEN, CDR2 SYDVKM. J gave up 1 base and V 3 bases, and 9 bases lay outside the gene matches. The CDR3 is 17 residues long. This chain's CDR3 is CASSLSGQGEGNTEAFF. The CDR3 DNA sequence: TGTGCCAGCAGTTTGTCGGGACAGGGTGAGGGGAACACTGAAGCTTTCTTT.

This clonotype was seen a handful of times. V gene TRBV19 combines with J gene TRBJ2-7, with D possibly TRBD1 on 6 matching bases. The CDR3 covers 14 residues. Germline CDR1 reads LNHDA; CDR2 reads SQIVND (reference sequence). Trimming left V 1 base short and J 3 bases short, with 10 bases between. CDR3 DNA sequence: TGTGCCAGTAGTATAGTTGGGGGACACTACGAGCAGTACTTC. Its translation is CASSIVGGHYEQYF.

The sample holds a few counts of this clonotype. V and J are TRBV4-2 and TRBJ2-7; 9 positions match TRBD1. The germline V gene has CDR1 LGHNA and CDR2 YNFKEQ. With V trimmed by 1 base and J by 1 base, 2 bases remained unmatched. The CDR3 length is 15 residues. The CDR3 is CASSQGDRVSYEQYF. The CDR3 coding sequence is TGTGCCAGCAGCCAAGGGGACAGGGTATCCTACGAGCAGTACTTC.

About this clonotype: Compared with germline, one end of the junction differs, possibly owing to a read error. This chain links TRBV7-2 with TRBJ1-2, with 7 bases fitting TRBD1. Germline loops: CDR1 SGHTA, CDR2 FQGNSA. The CDR3 runs to 13 residues. CDR3 in amino acids: CASGLSGGSGYTF. CDR3 nucleotides: TGTGCCAGCGGCTTATCAGGGGGAAGTGGCTACACCTTC.

Note on this clonotype: A much larger clonotype is one base distant, so this may be a read error. The chain couples TRBV29-1 to TRBJ2-7; the D gene is possibly TRBD2 (6 bases). CDR1 is SQVTM and CDR2 is ANQGSEA in the germline V gene. V dropped 7 bases and J dropped 0 bases, with 13 bases sitting between them. This CDR3 is 13 amino acids long. CDR3: CSAARGSSYEQYF. The CDR3 nucleotides are TGCAGCGCTGCTCGGGGGAGCTCCTACGAGCAGTACTTC.

This clonotype appeared many times. The chain is built from TRBV13 and TRBJ2-6; 8 bases are a match to TRBD1. Germline V CDR1 and CDR2: PRHDT, FYEKMQ (reference sequence). V lost 5 bases and J lost 2; bases outside the gene matches: 2. The CDR3 is made up of 15 amino acids. The CDR3 DNA reads TGTGCCAGCAGCAAGACAGGGGCTGGGGCCAACGTCCTGACTTTC. It is translated as CASSKTGAGANVLTF.

A few counts support this clonotype. V and J are TRBV11-2 and TRBJ1-2; no reliable D call. CDR3 length: 18 residues. Trimming pared 5 bases from V and 0 bases from J, leaving 22 bases between. Germline values: CDR1 SGHAT, CDR2 FQNNGV. CDR3 bases: TGTGCCAGCAGCCCCCACGCATATGCAGGCGAAGCTAACTATGGCTACACCTTC. Amino acids: CASSPHAYAGEANYGYTF.

This clonotype was detected many times. The chain uses TRBV7-8 and TRBJ2-5, with 13 bases fitting TRBD2. The CDR3 sequence is 19 residues long. V lost 3 bases and J lost 1; bases outside the gene matches: 11. Germline CDR1 reads SGHVS; CDR2 reads FQNEAQ. CDR3 bases: TGTGCCAGCAGCTTCCCCTCGACTAGCGGGGGGCTGCGCCAAGAGACCCAGTACTTC. Its translation is CASSFPSTSGGLRQETQYF.

A remark on this clonotype: One end of the junction is discordant with germline, which a read error may explain. This rearrangement joins TRBV20-1 to TRBJ2-7; 7 bases map to TRBD2. The germline V gene encodes CDR1 DFQATT and CDR2 SNEGSKA (reference sequence). The length of the CDR3 is 13 residues. CDR3: CNARKGGRNEQYF. DNA for the CDR3: TGCAATGCTAGGAAGGGAGGGAGGAACGAGCAGTACTTC.

Remarks on this clonotype: A much larger clone is a single base away; this may be a read error. V is TRBV5-3 and J is TRBJ2-7; no definite D call. TRBV5-3 is sorted into the ORF group, with uncertain function. This CDR3 is 14 amino acids long. The CDR3 loop reads CASSLAANYYEQYF. Here the CDR3 DNA reads TGTGCCAGCAGCTTGGCCGCAAATTACTACGAGCAGTACTTC.

The sample holds many counts of this clonotype. V is TRBV10-3 and J is TRBJ2-7; D might be TRBD1 (6 bases). There are 13 residues in the CDR3. CDR1 and CDR2 from the germline V gene are ENHRY and SYGVKD. The V end lost 4 bases, the J end lost 4 bases, and 11 bases lay between the germline ends. Here the CDR3 reads CAISGGLKYEQYF. The CDR3 DNA sequence: TGTGCCATCAGTGGGGGGCTTAAGTACGAGCAGTACTTC.

This clonotype was found once. Since no conserved phenylalanine or tryptophan closes the CDR3, a read error is the likely cause. The chain couples TRBV7-9 to TRBJ2-7; possibly TRBD2 for D (6 bases). Trimming removed 6 bases from V and 2 bases from J, with 17 bases in between. The CDR3 is made up of 15 amino acids. Germline assignment: CDR1 SEHNR and CDR2 FQNEAQ (reference sequence). DNA of the CDR3: TGTGCCAGCAGTTTATCGGGGGACGGAACCTACGAGCAGTACCTC. Translated, it gives CASSLSGDGTYEQYL.

This CDR3 reads CASSDQNPHEQYF. In nucleotides, the CDR3 is TGTGCCAGCAGTGACCAAAACCCCCACGAGCAGTACTTC. V usage is TRBV12-3 or TRBV12-4 and J usage is TRBJ2-7; unclear D gene. This CDR3 has 13 amino acids. Trimming took 5 bases from V and 5 from J, leaving 13 bases between them.

The rearrangement joins TRBV12-3 or TRBV12-4 to TRBJ2-7; 7 nucleotides align to TRBD1. With 6 bases clipped from V and 5 bases from J, the junction kept 13 bases outside the gene matches. The CDR3 has 15 amino acids. The DNA for the CDR3 is TGTGCCAGCAGCTTTTCGTCGACAGGGTTCAACGAGCAGTACTTC. Translating it yields CASSFSSTGFNEQYF.

This clonotype was seen more than once but under ten times. CDR3 bases: TGTGCCAGCAGAACAGGGGCCAATCAGCCCCAGCATTTT. It yields the protein CASRTGANQPQHF. This chain connects TRBV27 to TRBJ1-5, with 7 bases that match TRBD1. CDR1 and CDR2 from the germline V gene are MNHEY and SMNVEV (reference sequence). The CDR3 sequence is 13 residues long. V trimming: 6 bases; J trimming: 3 bases; junction bases outside the gene matches: 2.

This clonotype was seen ten or more times. J is TRBJ1-5 and V is TRBV19; a weak D match, TRBD1 (6 bases). CDR1 and CDR2 (germline): LNHDA, SQIVND (reference sequence). The V end was cut by 5 bases, the J end by 2 bases, with 7 bases between. The CDR3 extends over 13 amino acids. The CDR3 sequence is CASSAGGNQPQHF. The DNA for the CDR3 is TGTGCCAGTAGTGCAGGGGGCAATCAGCCCCAGCATTTT.

This clonotype showed up many times. This chain links TRBV18 with TRBJ2-7, with 8 positions matching TRBD1. Germline lookup yields CDR1 KGHSH and CDR2 LQKENI. CDR3 length equals 14 residues. V trimming: 5 bases; J trimming: 4 bases; junction bases outside the gene matches: 7. In nucleotides, the CDR3 is TGTGCCAGCTCAGAAGACAGGGGAGTGTACGAGCAGTACTTC. Translating gives CASSEDRGVYEQYF.

With regard to this clonotype: A much larger clone lies a single base off, so this may be a read error. V is TRBV12-3 or TRBV12-4 and J is TRBJ1-5; maybe TRBD1 (5 bases). This CDR3 contains 15 residues. For the CDR3, the DNA is TGTGCCAGCAGTTTCGGCAGGGAGGCCAATCGGCCCCAGCATTTT. Protein product: CASSFGREANRPQHF.

The rearrangement uses TRBV27 and TRBJ2-3; 10 nucleotides match TRBD2. J was trimmed by 0 bases and V by 4 bases; bases with no gene match: 7. This CDR3 is 17 amino acids long. Germline loops: CDR1 MNHEY, CDR2 SMNVEV (reference sequence). In nucleotides, the CDR3 is TGTGCCAGCAGTTCGGGACTAGCGTTTATAAGCACAGATACGCAGTATTTT. Translated, it gives CASSSGLAFISTDTQYF.

This clonotype was seen many times. This chain links TRBV3-1 with TRBJ1-5, with D uncertain. V lost 1 base and J 0 bases, leaving 10 bases between the germline ends. The CDR3 length is 16 residues. The germline CDR1 and CDR2 sequences are LGHDT and YNNKEL (reference sequence). Here the CDR3 reads CASSQGIFGSNQPQHF. In DNA form, the CDR3 reads TGTGCCAGCAGCCAAGGGATATTTGGTAGCAATCAGCCCCAGCATTTT.

The chain joins TRBV13 to TRBJ2-7; the match to TRBD1 covers 9 bases. V shed 5 bases and J 4 bases; nucleotides not matched to a gene: 6. This CDR3 is built from 14 residues. The germline V gene has CDR1 PRHDT and CDR2 FYEKMQ (reference sequence). The CDR3 coding sequence is TGTGCCAGCAGCCAGATGACAGGGGGATACGAGCAGTACTTC. It codes for CASSQMTGGYEQYF.

This chain joins TRBV20-1 and TRBJ2-7; the match to TRBD2 covers 9 bases. This CDR3 spans 13 amino acids. V shed 1 base and J 4 bases; nucleotides not matched to a gene: 2. Germline loops: CDR1 DFQATT, CDR2 SNEGSKA (reference sequence). CDR3 coding DNA: TGCAGTGCTAGAGCTAGCGGGGTGTACGAGCAGTACTTC. This translates into CSARASGVYEQYF.